What follows are 31 T cell receptor beta chains derived from one specimen sequenced in a study of blood T cell repertoires in COVID-19. This table comes from immunoSEQ multiplex PCR, and its TCRdb copy is limited to in-frame clones, with some not included. The sample has about 170,000 clones; roughly 80% are singletons. The sequencing sample was made of peripheral blood. All receptors derive from a woman aged 80 or over with COVID-19, enrolled during active disease.

This clone was seen just once. The V and J genes are TRBV11-2 and TRBJ1-3; D gene uncertain. CDR3 length equals 13 residues. V was shortened by 5 bases and J by 4 bases, with 9 bases between the two germline ends. Germline lookup yields CDR1 SGHAT and CDR2 FQNNGV. CDR3 coding DNA: TGTGCCAGCAGCCAATACTCAGGAAACACCATATATTTT. It codes for CASSQYSGNTIYF.

The V and J genes are TRBV27 and TRBJ1-1; D might be TRBD1 (5 bases). The ends were cut back, 5 bases at V and 0 bases at J, with 16 bases in the middle. Germline CDR1 MNHEY, CDR2 SMNVEV (reference sequence). This CDR3 has 16 residues. CDR3 in amino acids: CASSPTALPMNTEAFF. CDR3 sequence (DNA): TGTGCCAGCAGTCCGACAGCGTTACCCATGAACACTGAAGCTTTCTTT.

In DNA, the CDR3 is TGTGCCAGCAGTGGAGATGCTTTAGGAAACACCATATATTTT. It encodes CASSGDALGNTIYF. This sequence joins TRBV28 and TRBJ1-3; D not resolved. Per germline, CDR1 MDHEN and CDR2 SYDVKM. Trimming took 5 bases from V and 4 from J, leaving 12 bases between them. CDR3 length: 14 amino acids.

This chain links TRBV5-1 with TRBJ2-7; D perhaps matches TRBD1 (5 bases). The CDR3 totals 13 residues. V gave up 1 base and J gave up 6 bases, with 11 bases separating them. Germline V gives CDR1 SGHRS, CDR2 YFSETQ. The CDR3 protein is CASSLFLGVEQYF. CDR3 bases: TGCGCCAGCAGCTTGTTTCTAGGGGTCGAGCAGTACTTC.

The V call is TRBV14, the J call TRBJ2-3; 8 bases match TRBD2. Germline trimming cut 0 bases from V and 0 bases from J; bases unmatched to any gene: 8. Germline values: CDR1 SGHDN, CDR2 FVKESK. The CDR3 loop spans 18 amino acids. CDR3 loop: CASSQEGRGATSTDTQYF. In nucleotides, the CDR3 is TGTGCCAGCAGCCAAGAAGGGCGGGGGGCTACGAGCACAGATACGCAGTATTTT. Combining the CDR3 with reference TRBV14 and TRBJ2-3 gives the whole variable domain EAGVTQFPSHSVIEKGQTVTLRCDPISGHDNLYWYRRVMGKEIKFLLHFVKESKQDESGMPNNRFLAERTGGTYSTLKVQPAELEDSGVYFCASSQEGRGATSTDTQYFGPGTRLTVL.

V usage is TRBV2 and J usage is TRBJ2-5; the match to TRBD1 covers 7 bases. With V trimmed by 6 bases and J by 5 bases, 15 bases remained unmatched. Looked up from germline, CDR1 is SNHLY and CDR2 is FYNNEI. This CDR3 is 16 amino acids long. This CDR3 reads CASRQDRAKLWETQYF. Written as DNA, the CDR3 is TGTGCCAGCAGGCAAGACAGGGCTAAATTGTGGGAGACCCAGTACTTC.

The chain carries TRBV5-1 and TRBJ2-1; 12 bases fit TRBD2. CDR3 length: 15 residues. Germline CDR1 reads SGHRS; CDR2 reads YFSETQ. Trimming removed 4 bases from V and 9 bases from J; junction bases left unmatched: 8. The CDR3 spells CASSLAGGQIGEQFF. Written as DNA, the CDR3 is TGCGCCAGCAGCCTAGCGGGGGGGCAGATCGGTGAGCAGTTCTTC.

This chain joins TRBV3-1 (or the pseudogene TRBV3-2) and TRBJ2-5; D remains unclear. Looked up from germline, CDR1 is LGHDT and CDR2 is YNNKEL (reference sequence). Trimming removed 8 bases from V and 5 bases from J, with 6 bases in between. CDR3 length: 10 amino acids. The CDR3 is CASSFETQYF. In DNA form, the CDR3 reads TGTGCCAGCTCCTTCGAGACCCAGTACTTC.

The chain is built from TRBV10-3 and TRBJ1-2; tentative D call: TRBD1 (6 bases). Per the germline V gene, CDR1 is ENHRY and CDR2 is SYGVKD. V lost 3 bases, J lost 4 bases, and 9 bases lay in between. The length of the CDR3 is 13 residues. The CDR3 loop is CAISDQDSYGYTF. Written as DNA, the CDR3 is TGTGCCATCAGTGACCAGGACAGCTATGGCTACACCTTC.

This chain connects TRBV21-1 to TRBJ1-1. TRBV21-1 is designated a pseudogene. There are 13 residues in the CDR3. CDR3 residues: CASSKGKNTEAFF. For the CDR3, the DNA is TGTGCCAGCAGCAAAGGTAAGAACACTGAAGCTTTCTTT.

The rearrangement links TRBV2 to TRBJ2-7; no reliable D call. CDR1 and CDR2 from the germline V gene are SNHLY and FYNNEI. The CDR3 is made up of 12 amino acids. The ends were cut back, 6 bases at V and 0 bases at J, with 6 bases in the middle. The CDR3 loop reads CASSSSSYEQYF. The CDR3 DNA reads TGTGCCAGCAGCTCTAGCTCCTACGAGCAGTACTTC.

V is TRBV4-2 and J is TRBJ2-5, with D possibly being TRBD1 (5 bases). The CDR3 runs to 13 residues. Germline CDR1 is LGHNA and CDR2 is YNFKEQ. Deletions cut 0 bases from V and 7 bases from J, with 9 bases between. CDR3 in amino acids: CASSQDRGTTQYF. In DNA form, the CDR3 reads TGTGCCAGCAGCCAAGATAGGGGCACGACCCAGTACTTC.

The V gene is TRBV7-9, the J gene TRBJ1-1, with TRBD1 as a possible D gene (6 bases). Germline values: CDR1 SEHNR, CDR2 FQNEAQ (reference sequence). V lost 4 bases and J 3 bases, leaving 12 bases between the germline ends. The CDR3 consists of 14 residues. Here the CDR3 reads CASSSRGLDTEAFF. In DNA, the CDR3 is TGTGCCAGCAGCTCCAGGGGCCTCGACACTGAAGCTTTCTTT.

The genes are TRBV28 and TRBJ1-1, with a possible D match to TRBD1 (5 bases). V was cut by 2 bases and J by 7 bases, with 11 bases left in between. This CDR3 region has 13 residues. Germline V gene lookup returns CDR1 MDHEN and CDR2 SYDVKM. The CDR3: CASSLGAVNEAFF. In DNA, the CDR3 is TGTGCCAGCAGTTTAGGGGCTGTAAATGAAGCTTTCTTT.

A few counts support this clone. In DNA form, the CDR3 reads TGTGCCATCAGTGAAAGGGAGGTCTACGAGCAGTACTTC. Translation gives CAISEREVYEQYF. This chain connects TRBV10-3 to TRBJ2-7, with a weak D call TRBD2 (6 bases). V lost 3 bases to trimming and J lost 3 bases, with 9 bases between them. Germline V CDR1 and CDR2: ENHRY, SYGVKD. CDR3 size: 13 residues.

The chain uses TRBV6-2 or TRBV6-3 and TRBJ1-5; TRBD1 matches 8 bases. With V trimmed by 0 bases and J by 3 bases, 13 bases remained unmatched. The CDR3 runs 19 residues. The germline V gene has CDR1 MNHEY and CDR2 SVGEGT. DNA of the CDR3: TGTGCCAGCAGTTACTCGATGACTAGGACAGGGAGTAACAATCAGCCCCAGCATTTT. Protein: CASSYSMTRTGSNNQPQHF.

The CDR3 loop is CASSESLDRGLNQPQHF. In DNA, the CDR3 is TGTGCCAGCAGTGAAAGCCTGGACAGGGGGTTGAATCAGCCCCAGCATTTT. This chain uses TRBV6-1 with TRBJ1-5, with 10 bases aligning to TRBD1. The CDR3 consists of 17 residues. Germline V CDR1 and CDR2: MNHNS, SASEGT. Unmatched junction bases numbered 8, after V lost 2 bases and J lost 4 bases.

This rearrangement joins TRBV6-5 to TRBJ1-2; D is uncertain. The CDR3 loop spans 11 amino acids. Trimming removed 8 bases from V and 8 bases from J, with 12 bases in between. Germline V gives CDR1 MNHEY, CDR2 SVGAGI. CDR3 in DNA: TGTGCCAGCCAGGCGTGGGAGGGCTACACCTTC. Its protein is CASQAWEGYTF.

J is TRBJ2-3 and V is TRBV4-1, with D possibly being TRBD2 (6 bases). The CDR3 length is 15 residues. V dropped 0 bases and J dropped 5 bases, with 12 bases sitting between them. Germline V gene lookup returns CDR1 MGHRA and CDR2 YSYEKL. The CDR3: CASSQEGSGGDTQYF. The CDR3 DNA reads as TGCGCCAGCAGCCAAGAGGGCTCCGGGGGAGATACGCAGTATTTT.

This clone was observed a few times. V gene TRBV27 combines with J gene TRBJ1-6; D remains unclear. The germline V and J ends were trimmed by 6 bases and 7 bases, with 10 bases remaining between them. The length of the CDR3 is 13 residues. CDR1 MNHEY and CDR2 SMNVEV come from the germline V gene (reference sequence). In DNA form, the CDR3 reads TGTGCCAGCAGGGATCCGAGGAATTCACCCCTCCACTTT. Its translation is CASRDPRNSPLHF.

The sample holds one count of this clone. J is TRBJ1-3 and V is TRBV27; D gene uncertain. CDR3 length: 14 amino acids. Germline V lookup: CDR1 MNHEY, CDR2 SMNVEV (reference sequence). V was cut by 6 bases and J by 4 bases, with 13 bases left in between. The CDR3 region has the DNA TGTGCCAGCAGACACCGACAAGGAGGAAACACCATATATTTT. Residues: CASRHRQGGNTIYF.

J is TRBJ2-7 and V is TRBV10-3; D might be TRBD2 (6 bases). Germline assignment: CDR1 ENHRY and CDR2 SYGVKD. The CDR3 consists of 14 residues. Trimming took 0 bases from V and 4 from J, leaving 10 bases between them. CDR3 sequence (DNA): TGTGCCATCAGTGAGTCGATCGGGAGATACGAGCAGTACTTC. Translation: CAISESIGRYEQYF.

The V and J genes are TRBV7-3 and TRBJ1-4; D call uncertain. CDR3 size: 15 residues. The germline V gene has CDR1 SGHTA and CDR2 FQGTGA. V was shortened by 5 bases and J by 1 base, with 11 bases between the two germline ends. This chain's CDR3 is CASSPGLETNEKLFF. As DNA, the CDR3 is TGTGCCAGCAGCCCCGGACTGGAAACTAATGAAAAACTGTTTTTT. Full variable domain (rest looked up from reference TRBV7-3 and TRBJ1-4): GAGVSQTPSNKVTEKGKYVELRCDPISGHTALYWYRQSLGQGPEFLIYFQGTGAADDSGLPNDRFFAVRPEGSVSTLKIQRTERGDSAVYLCASSPGLETNEKLFFGSGTQLSVL.

The J gene is TRBJ1-4, the V gene TRBV18; D not certain. From germline, CDR1 is KGHSH and CDR2 LQKENI. The CDR3 length is 13 residues. Between the trimmed V and J ends, which lost 0 bases and 10 bases, there was a span of 9 bases. CDR3 region: CASSPPSSGKLFF. CDR3 DNA: TGTGCCAGCTCACCACCATCCTCCGGAAAACTGTTTTTT.

The chain employs TRBV2 and TRBJ2-7, with D unresolved. The CDR3 length is 12 residues. V was pared by 6 bases and J by 5 bases, with 11 bases between. Germline CDR1 reads SNHLY; CDR2 reads FYNNEI. The CDR3 DNA sequence: TGTGCCAGCAGATGGGTACGGGACGAGCAGTACTTC. Its translation is CASRWVRDEQYF.

The CDR3 DNA follows: TGTGCCAGCAGCCCCGCCGGGACAGTTCAACAGCCCCAGCATTTT. Amino acid sequence: CASSPAGTVQQPQHF. The rearrangement links TRBV14 to TRBJ1-5; TRBD1 matches at 7 bases. The CDR3 is made up of 15 amino acids. V gave up 4 bases and J gave up 7 bases; unmatched junction bases: 10. CDR1 is SGHDN and CDR2 is FVKESK in the germline V gene.

The chain carries TRBV10-1 and TRBJ2-1; possibly TRBD2 for D (7 bases). Germline V gives CDR1 WNHNN, CDR2 SYGVQD (reference sequence). V was shortened by 0 bases and J by 2 bases, with 8 bases between the two germline ends. There are 15 residues in the CDR3. For the CDR3, the DNA is TGCGCCAGCAGTGAGTCGGGGGGGCCCTACAATGAGCAGTTCTTC. This encodes CASSESGGPYNEQFF.

V gene TRBV5-4 combines with J gene TRBJ1-2; 9 bases are shared with TRBD1. V was clipped by 4 bases and J by 7 bases; unmatched bases: 11. Germline V gene data show CDR1 as SGHNT and CDR2 as YYREEE (reference sequence). This CDR3 spans 15 amino acids. The CDR3 is CASSLAGTGNGGYTF. CDR3 in DNA: TGTGCCAGCAGCCTCGCCGGGACAGGGAACGGTGGCTACACCTTC.

The table lists this clone with a few counts. The rearrangement joins TRBV7-3 to TRBJ2-7, with TRBD1 identical over 9 bases. There are 16 residues in the CDR3. CDR1 and CDR2 (germline): SGHTA, FQGTGA. V lost 2 bases, J lost 7 bases, and 12 bases stayed unmatched. The CDR3 here is CASSLGPGQGEVEQYF. CDR3 DNA: TGTGCCAGCAGCTTAGGGCCGGGACAGGGTGAAGTAGAGCAGTACTTC.

This rearrangement joins TRBV5-4 to TRBJ1-6; 7 nucleotides line up with TRBD1. From germline, CDR1 is SGHNT and CDR2 YYREEE (reference sequence). This CDR3 has 12 amino acids. The V gene end was trimmed by 6 bases and the J gene end by 17 bases; junction bases not matched to a gene: 11. The CDR3 loop is CASTKPGQRIHF. The CDR3 DNA reads TGTGCCAGCACCAAACCGGGACAGAGAATCCACTTT.

CDR3 amino acids: CASSPTGVRLAGRDTQYF. The CDR3 DNA is TGTGCCAGCAGCCCGACAGGGGTTCGCCTAGCGGGGAGGGATACGCAGTATTTT. The chain combines TRBV3-1 (or the pseudogene TRBV3-2) with TRBJ2-3, with D possibly being TRBD2 (9 bases). Trimming removed 4 bases from V and 6 bases from J, with 26 bases in between. The CDR3 is 18 amino acids. CDR1 is LGHDT, CDR2 YNNKEL, per germline (reference sequence).